This entry describes one TCR beta chain. Its target is unknown. On each TCR cDNA molecule, a unique molecular identifier was present. TCRdb re-analysed the 5' RACE reads in MiXCR, keeping a single row per CDR3 protein. This table holds approximately 100,000 distinct CDR3 sequences, 15% to 20% found once. This sample was included in a study of spatial heterogeneity in lung cancer. Looked up from germline, CDR1 is MGHRA and CDR2 is YSYEKL. V was shortened by 0 bases and J by 8 bases, with 13 bases between the two germline ends. The length of the CDR3 is 14 residues. Study findings and constraints: Blood showed ubiquitous tumor TCRs more often at resection than at routine follow-up.

Described time point: blood at routine non-recurrence follow-up after resection. Sequenced material: PBMCs, taken at follow-up. V is TRBV4-1 and J is TRBJ1-1; D is possibly TRBD1 (5 bases). This receptor was taken from a male donor with early-stage non-small cell lung cancer. This CDR3 reads CASSQDRGGFEAFF. Written as DNA, the CDR3 is TGCGCCAGCAGCCAAGATCGGGGCGGGTTCGAAGCTTTCTTT.